The rows below give T cell receptor beta chains drawn from one sample of a study of shared clonotypes between healthy human individuals. The repertoire was sequenced with immunoSEQ multiplex PCR; TCRdb's copy has only in-frame clones and lacks some. The sample lists 2 million or so clones; 90% to 95% were seen once. The sequencing sample was made of naive CD4+ T cells sorted from blood. The receptors shown here come from a man aged 18 to 29 in good health. The CDR3 runs from the conserved cysteine through the conserved F or W. D genes are given only for firm matches. Size values are once, few and many counts, or a class for expanded clones, and some rows have none.

j_call v_call d_call clone_size cdr3_aa cdr3_nt
TRBJ1-6 TRBV7-9 NA few CASSPQGDSPLHF TGTGCCAGCAGCCCCCAGGGCGATTCACCCCTCCACTTT
TRBJ1-4 TRBV15 TRBD1 NA CATSRDRQGGRLFF TGTGCCACCAGCAGAGATCGACAGGGAGGGAGACTGTTTTTT
TRBJ1-2 TRBV5-4 NA NA CASSLSGVNYGYTF TGTGCCAGCAGCTTGTCCGGGGTTAACTATGGCTACACCTTC
TRBJ1-5 TRBV28 NA NA CASSPRGGYSNQPQHF TGTGCCAGCAGTCCGCGCGGGGGGTATAGCAATCAGCCCCAGCATTTT
TRBJ2-7 TRBV20-1 NA NA CSAPLSYEQYF TGCAGTGCTCCTCTTTCCTACGAGCAGTACTTC
TRBJ2-3 TRBV4-1 TRBD2 many CASSWSGGRGDTQYF TGCGCCAGCAGCTGGAGCGGGGGCAGGGGTGATACGCAGTATTTT
TRBJ2-7 TRBV30 NA NA CAWSGGTYEQYF TGTGCCTGGAGTGGAGGGACCTACGAGCAGTACTTC
TRBJ2-2 TRBV6-6 TRBD2 NA CASSPRTSGNTGELFF TGTGCCAGCAGTCCCCGGACTAGCGGTAACACCGGGGAGCTGTTTTTT
TRBJ1-2 TRBV14 TRBD1 many CASTEAGTDYGYTF TGTGCCAGCACCGAGGCCGGGACAGACTATGGCTACACCTTC
TRBJ2-7 TRBV19 TRBD2 NA CASRAGGSGTYEQYF TGTGCCAGTAGGGCCGGGGGTAGCGGGACCTACGAGCAGTACTTC
TRBJ2-2 TRBV7-2 NA once CASSSANTGELFF TGTGCCAGCAGCTCCGCGAACACCGGGGAGCTGTTTTTT
TRBJ2-3 TRBV10-1 TRBD2 once CASSGGLAGLTDTQYF TGCGCCAGCAGCGGGGGACTAGCGGGTTTGACAGATACGCAGTATTTT
TRBJ2-3 TRBV11-3 TRBD2 NA CASSQGLAGSTDTQYF TGTGCCAGCAGCCAAGGACTAGCGGGGAGCACAGATACGCAGTATTTT
TRBJ2-7 TRBV7-8 NA NA CASSPRRVHEQYF TGTGCCAGCAGCCCCCGAAGGGTCCACGAGCAGTACTTC
TRBJ1-4 TRBV2 NA NA CASSEFEKLFF TGTGCCAGCAGTGAATTTGAAAAACTGTTTTTT
TRBJ1-1 TRBV10-3 NA NA CAISDGGTEAFF TGTGCCATCAGTGACGGCGGGACTGAAGCTTTCTTT
TRBJ1-1 TRBV29-1 NA NA CSVFATNLNTEAFF TGCAGCGTTTTCGCGACAAACCTGAACACTGAAGCTTTCTTT
TRBJ1-4 TRBV5-8 TRBD1 once CASSHTSGGNEKLFF TGTGCCAGCAGTCATACATCAGGGGGTAATGAAAAACTGTTTTTT
TRBJ1-3 TRBV9 NA NA CASSQGLRTDSGNTIYF TGTGCCAGCAGTCAAGGCCTTCGGACGGACTCTGGAAACACCATATATTTT
TRBJ2-2 TRBV4-3 TRBD2 NA CASSQAAAGLTGELFF TGCGCCAGCAGCCAAGCCGCAGCGGGATTAACCGGGGAGCTGTTTTTT
TRBJ2-7 TRBV10-3 NA NA CAIGGKGEQYF TGTGCCATCGGGGGGAAAGGCGAGCAGTACTTC
TRBJ2-5 TRBV2 TRBD2 NA CASRLLAGQETQYF TGTGCCAGCAGGCTCCTAGCGGGGCAAGAGACCCAGTACTTC
TRBJ1-1 TRBV19 NA NA CASSIGGSNTEAFF TGTGCCAGTAGTATTGGTGGTAGCAACACTGAAGCTTTCTTT
TRBJ1-5 TRBV11-1 NA NA CASSLGGTGNQPQHF TGTGCCAGCAGCTTAGGGGGCACAGGGAATCAGCCCCAGCATTTT
TRBJ2-3 TRBV9 NA NA CASSVSSGNTDTQYF TGTGCCAGCAGCGTAAGTTCGGGTAACACAGATACGCAGTATTTT
TRBJ2-7 TRBV13 TRBD2 NA CASSLTSGTYEQYF TGTGCCAGCAGCTTGACTAGCGGGACCTACGAGCAGTACTTC
TRBJ2-3 TRBV5-1 NA NA CASSPGRGTDTQYF TGCGCCAGCAGCCCCGGACGGGGCACAGATACGCAGTATTTT
TRBJ1-1 TRBV6-1 NA NA CASSEWAWTTEAFF TGTGCCAGCAGTGAATGGGCATGGACCACTGAAGCTTTCTTT
TRBJ2-2 TRBV11-2 NA NA CASSLGQGNGELFF TGTGCCAGCAGCTTAGGCCAGGGGAACGGGGAGCTGTTTTTT
TRBJ1-1 TRBV15 NA NA CATEQAGTHGTEAFF TGTGCCACCGAACAAGCCGGGACCCATGGCACTGAAGCTTTCTTT
TRBJ1-3 TRBV18 NA NA CASSPPGGGGNTIYF TGTGCCAGCTCACCACCGGGCGGAGGAGGAAACACCATATATTTT
TRBJ2-7 TRBV9 TRBD1 NA CASSVDEGARYEQYF TGTGCCAGCAGCGTAGACGAGGGGGCGAGATACGAGCAGTACTTC
TRBJ1-2 TRBV7-9 NA once CASSLMAEGGYTF TGTGCCAGCAGCTTAATGGCCGAGGGCGGCTACACCTTC
TRBJ2-7 TRBV5-4 TRBD2 NA CASSSWGGSYEQYF TGTGCCAGCAGCTCCTGGGGGGGCTCCTACGAGCAGTACTTC
TRBJ2-6 TRBV9 NA NA CASSVGGTGANVLTF TGTGCCAGCAGCGTTGGGGGTACTGGGGCCAACGTCCTGACTTTC
TRBJ2-3 TRBV27 NA NA CASSFLRTDTQYF TGTGCCAGCAGTTTCCTTCGCACAGATACGCAGTATTTT
TRBJ1-1 TRBV6-5 NA NA CASSRQNTEAFF TGTGCCAGCAGCCGACAGAACACTGAAGCTTTCTTT
TRBJ2-7 TRBV6-6 TRBD2 NA CASKAGGREEQYF TGTGCCAGCAAGGCGGGGGGGAGGGAAGAGCAGTACTTC
TRBJ2-7 TRBV10-1 NA NA CASSPGSGDSYEQYF TGCGCCAGCAGCCCGGGCAGCGGCGATTCCTACGAGCAGTACTTC
TRBJ1-5 TRBV7-9 TRBD1 NA CASSFDRGVGMSNQPQHF TGTGCCAGCAGCTTCGACAGGGGGGTGGGGATGAGCAATCAGCCCCAGCATTTT
TRBJ1-2 TRBV5-1 TRBD1 NA CASSSTGYYGYTF TGCGCCAGCAGCTCGACAGGGTACTATGGCTACACCTTC
TRBJ1-1 TRBV29-1 NA NA CSVVQGMNTEAFF TGCAGCGTGGTGCAGGGGATGAACACTGAAGCTTTCTTT
TRBJ2-1 TRBV7-2 TRBD2 once CASHRRLARGNEQFF TGTGCCAGCCACCGTAGACTAGCGCGGGGCAATGAGCAGTTCTTC
TRBJ2-7 TRBV10-3 TRBD1 NA CAISSPDRGDYEQYF TGTGCCATCAGTTCTCCGGACAGGGGAGACTACGAGCAGTACTTC
TRBJ2-7 TRBV30 NA NA CAWSVLPSLYEQYF TGTGCCTGGAGTGTACTCCCCAGCCTGTACGAGCAGTACTTC
TRBJ2-7 TRBV2 TRBD2 NA CASSEPSGRVYPYEQYF TGTGCCAGCAGTGAGCCTAGCGGGAGGGTCTATCCCTACGAGCAGTACTTC
TRBJ2-2 TRBV18 NA NA CASSSSLTAGELFF TGTGCCAGCTCATCTAGTTTAACGGCCGGGGAGCTGTTTTTT
TRBJ1-1 TRBV19 NA NA CASTRLLGTEAFF TGTGCCAGTACCAGGTTGTTGGGCACTGAAGCTTTCTTT
TRBJ2-4 TRBV5-6 NA NA CASSLGQQTIQYF TGTGCCAGCAGCTTGGGGCAACAGACCATTCAGTACTTC
TRBJ2-1 TRBV7-6 NA NA CASSSMSPGASHEQFF TGTGCCAGCAGCAGTATGTCCCCGGGGGCTAGCCATGAGCAGTTCTTC